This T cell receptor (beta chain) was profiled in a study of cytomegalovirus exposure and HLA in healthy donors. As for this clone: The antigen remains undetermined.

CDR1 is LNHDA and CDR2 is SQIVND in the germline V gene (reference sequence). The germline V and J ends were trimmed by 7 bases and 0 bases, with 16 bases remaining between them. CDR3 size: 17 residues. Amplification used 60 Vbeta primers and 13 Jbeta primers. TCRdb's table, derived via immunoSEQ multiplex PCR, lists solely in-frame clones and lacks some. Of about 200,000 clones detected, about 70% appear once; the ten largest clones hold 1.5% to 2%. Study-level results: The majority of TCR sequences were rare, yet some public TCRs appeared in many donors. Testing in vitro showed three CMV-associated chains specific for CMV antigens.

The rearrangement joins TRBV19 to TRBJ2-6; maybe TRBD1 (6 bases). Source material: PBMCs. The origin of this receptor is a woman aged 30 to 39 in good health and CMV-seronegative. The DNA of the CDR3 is TGTGCCAGTACCGGGACATCAATTAGCTCTGGGGCCAACGTCCTGACTTTC. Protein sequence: CASTGTSISSGANVLTF.